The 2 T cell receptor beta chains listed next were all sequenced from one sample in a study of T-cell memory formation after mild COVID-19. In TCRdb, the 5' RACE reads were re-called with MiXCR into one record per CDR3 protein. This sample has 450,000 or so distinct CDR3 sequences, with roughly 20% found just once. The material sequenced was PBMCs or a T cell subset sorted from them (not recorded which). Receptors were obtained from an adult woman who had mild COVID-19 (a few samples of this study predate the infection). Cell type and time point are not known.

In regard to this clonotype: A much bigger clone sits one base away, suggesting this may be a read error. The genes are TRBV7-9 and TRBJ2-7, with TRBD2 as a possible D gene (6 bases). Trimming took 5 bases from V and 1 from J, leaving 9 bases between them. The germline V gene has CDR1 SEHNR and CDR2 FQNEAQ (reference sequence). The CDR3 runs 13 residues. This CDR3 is CASSIGGSYEQYF. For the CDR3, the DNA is TGTGCCAGCAGCATCGGGGGTTCCTACGAGCAGTACTTC.

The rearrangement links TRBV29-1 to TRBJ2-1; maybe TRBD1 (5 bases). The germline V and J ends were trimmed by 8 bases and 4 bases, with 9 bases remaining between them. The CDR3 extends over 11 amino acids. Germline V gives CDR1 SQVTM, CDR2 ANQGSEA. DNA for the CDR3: TGCAGCACCCGACAGTACAATGAGCAGTTCTTC. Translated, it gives CSTRQYNEQFF.